This T cell receptor beta chain was sequenced during a study of blood T cell repertoires in COVID-19. At the level of the study: T cells, B-cell-depleted T cells, or PBMCs provided the cDNA or gDNA that served as material.

Study processing details: Scientists estimated how many nucleated cells there were by amplifying reference gene primers. The assay was immunoSEQ multiplex PCR, and TCRdb's table has in-frame clones only and misses some. That table furnishes V, J and clone size, whereas the DNA furnished D and trimming. The sample lists around 15,000 clones; 85% to 90% were seen once. Trimming cost V 3 bases and J 1 base; bases outside gene matches: 7. The CDR3 contains 15 residues. The V gene's germline CDR1 is DFQATT and CDR2 SNEGSKA (reference sequence). The sequencing sample was made of peripheral blood. The chain has TRBV20-1 and TRBJ2-5; 8 nucleotides match TRBD1. This clonotype originated in a man aged 55 to 70 with acute or convalescent COVID-19. As DNA, the CDR3 is TGCAGTGCTAGTAATTGGGGGACAGGCCAAGAGACCCAGTACTTC. Residues: CSASNWGTGQETQYF.